This is a list of T cell receptor beta chains from one sample in a study of human T cells and chemical hapten exposure. TCRdb redid the calling of the RACE reads with MiXCR, one entry per CDR3 protein. The sample has roughly 150,000 distinct CDR3 sequences; 10% to 15% are singletons. The sequencing here drew on whole blood, taken in connection with sensitization to the hapten diphenylcyclopropenone (DPC). These receptors originate from a woman between 50 and 59 years old with alopecia areata. Some clones in this sample may be carry-over from other donors' samples. Each CDR3 is given with its conserved first and last residue. The D gene is left open where the match is weak. Some rows mark clone size as missing; the rest say once, few, many or name a class of expanded clone.

D gene: TRBD1; clone size: many; V gene: TRBV6-1; J gene: TRBJ1-2; CDR3 protein: CASRLDRTYGYTF; CDR3 DNA: TGTGCCAGCAGGCTGGACAGGACGTATGGCTACACCTTC
D gene: TRBD2; clone size: -; V gene: TRBV5-4; J gene: TRBJ2-2; CDR3 protein: CASRPASGANTGELFF; CDR3 DNA: TGTGCCAGCCGACCCGCTAGCGGGGCGAACACCGGGGAGCTGTTTTTT
D gene: -; clone size: -; V gene: TRBV18; J gene: TRBJ1-1; CDR3 protein: CASSWTELNTEAFF; CDR3 DNA: TGTGCCAGCTCTTGGACAGAATTGAACACTGAAGCTTTCTTT
D gene: -; clone size: many; V gene: TRBV18; J gene: TRBJ2-5; CDR3 protein: CASSPALAQKTQYF; CDR3 DNA: TGTGCCAGCTCACCGGCTCTGGCCCAGAAGACCCAGTACTTC
D gene: -; clone size: -; V gene: TRBV7-9; J gene: TRBJ1-2; CDR3 protein: CASSLDEGYGYTF; CDR3 DNA: TGTGCCAGCAGCTTAGATGAGGGGTATGGCTACACCTTC
D gene: -; clone size: -; V gene: TRBV27; J gene: TRBJ1-4; CDR3 protein: CASSSGQLFEKLFF; CDR3 DNA: TGTGCCAGCAGTTCCGGGCAGCTGTTTGAAAAACTGTTTTTT
D gene: -; clone size: few; V gene: TRBV6-5; J gene: TRBJ1-1; CDR3 protein: CASSPRGGMNTEAFF; CDR3 DNA: TGTGCCAGCAGTCCCCGGGGGGGGATGAACACTGAAGCTTTCTTT
D gene: TRBD1; clone size: many; V gene: TRBV6-2/TRBV6-3; J gene: TRBJ2-5; CDR3 protein: CASRRQGIRTQYF; CDR3 DNA: TGTGCCAGCAGACGACAGGGGATTCGGACCCAGTACTTC
D gene: -; clone size: -; V gene: TRBV6-2/TRBV6-3; J gene: TRBJ2-6; CDR3 protein: CASSYSPWASGANVLTF; CDR3 DNA: TGTGCCAGCAGTTACTCCCCATGGGCGTCTGGGGCCAACGTCCTGACTTTC
D gene: -; clone size: few; V gene: TRBV5-4; J gene: TRBJ2-1; CDR3 protein: CASRPRGSPHNEQFF; CDR3 DNA: TGTGCCAGCAGGCCACGGGGTAGTCCTCACAATGAGCAGTTCTTC
D gene: -; clone size: few; V gene: TRBV29-1; J gene: TRBJ2-7; CDR3 protein: CSVEQGSYEQYF; CDR3 DNA: TGCAGCGTTGAACAGGGCTCCTACGAGCAGTACTTC
D gene: -; clone size: many; V gene: TRBV27; J gene: TRBJ2-2; CDR3 protein: CASSLKGSPGTTRTGELFF; CDR3 DNA: TGTGCCAGCAGTTTAAAAGGGAGCCCCGGGACCACCCGCACCGGGGAGCTGTTTTTT
D gene: TRBD1; clone size: -; V gene: TRBV7-8; J gene: TRBJ2-2; CDR3 protein: CASSVTGQGNTGELFF; CDR3 DNA: TGTGCCAGCAGCGTTACGGGACAGGGGAACACCGGGGAGCTGTTTTTT
D gene: -; clone size: few; V gene: TRBV20-1; J gene: TRBJ1-2; CDR3 protein: CSARDRGQALYGYTF; CDR3 DNA: TGCAGTGCTAGAGACCGGGGGCAGGCCCTCTATGGCTACACCTTC
D gene: TRBD2; clone size: -; V gene: TRBV9; J gene: TRBJ2-7; CDR3 protein: CASSPGLAGGRGNEQYF; CDR3 DNA: TGTGCCAGCAGCCCCGGACTAGCGGGAGGCCGGGGGAACGAGCAGTACTTC
D gene: -; clone size: -; V gene: TRBV6-6; J gene: TRBJ1-5; CDR3 protein: CASSYGGQAGQPQHF; CDR3 DNA: TGTGCCAGCAGTTACGGGGGGCAGGCAGGGCAGCCCCAGCATTTT
D gene: -; clone size: few; V gene: TRBV29-1; J gene: TRBJ2-3; CDR3 protein: CSVRINTQYF; CDR3 DNA: TGCAGCGTTAGAATAAATACGCAGTATTTT
D gene: -; clone size: -; V gene: TRBV7-2; J gene: TRBJ2-7; CDR3 protein: CASSLVATTLDEQYF; CDR3 DNA: TGTGCCAGCAGCTTAGTCGCGACTACGCTTGACGAGCAGTACTTC
D gene: -; clone size: -; V gene: TRBV7-3; J gene: TRBJ2-3; CDR3 protein: CASSSDLRNTQYF; CDR3 DNA: TGTGCCAGCAGCTCGGATCTCCGGAATACGCAGTATTTT
D gene: TRBD1; clone size: many; V gene: TRBV5-4; J gene: TRBJ2-2; CDR3 protein: CASSAKMTGGDGELFF; CDR3 DNA: TGTGCCAGCAGCGCTAAAATGACAGGGGGGGACGGGGAGCTGTTTTTT
D gene: TRBD1; clone size: many; V gene: TRBV7-8; J gene: TRBJ2-1; CDR3 protein: CASSSTRDREKGEQFF; CDR3 DNA: TGTGCCAGCAGCTCAACCCGGGACAGGGAAAAAGGTGAGCAGTTCTTC
D gene: TRBD1; clone size: -; V gene: TRBV12-3/TRBV12-4; J gene: TRBJ2-7; CDR3 protein: CASSRSGTGEYEQYF; CDR3 DNA: TGTGCCAGCAGTCGTTCCGGGACAGGGGAGTACGAGCAGTACTTC
D gene: -; clone size: -; V gene: TRBV3-1; J gene: TRBJ2-7; CDR3 protein: CASSPRGISYEQYF; CDR3 DNA: TGTGCCAGCAGCCCTAGGGGGATATCCTACGAGCAGTACTTC
D gene: -; clone size: -; V gene: TRBV6-1; J gene: TRBJ2-7; CDR3 protein: CASSAVLNEQYF; CDR3 DNA: TGTGCCAGCAGTGCCGTTTTGAACGAGCAGTACTTC
D gene: -; clone size: -; V gene: TRBV11-2; J gene: TRBJ2-5; CDR3 protein: CASSLTGVSQETQYF; CDR3 DNA: TGTGCCAGCAGCTTAACCGGGGTATCCCAAGAGACCCAGTACTTC
D gene: -; clone size: few; V gene: TRBV5-6; J gene: TRBJ2-1; CDR3 protein: CASSLSQSRVSYNEQFF; CDR3 DNA: TGTGCCAGCAGCTTGTCCCAGTCGCGGGTCTCCTACAATGAGCAGTTCTTC
D gene: TRBD2; clone size: -; V gene: TRBV5-1; J gene: TRBJ2-1; CDR3 protein: CASSLTSGIDNEQFF; CDR3 DNA: TGCGCCAGCAGCTTAACTAGCGGGATCGACAATGAGCAGTTCTTC
D gene: -; clone size: few; V gene: TRBV20-1; J gene: TRBJ1-4; CDR3 protein: CSATPTVDKKLFF; CDR3 DNA: TGCAGTGCTACCCCGACAGTGGACAAAAAACTGTTTTTT
D gene: TRBD1; clone size: many; V gene: TRBV2; J gene: TRBJ2-5; CDR3 protein: CASSWSGTGVTETQYF; CDR3 DNA: TGTGCCAGCAGTTGGAGCGGGACAGGGGTTACAGAGACCCAGTACTTC
D gene: TRBD2; clone size: -; V gene: TRBV20-1; J gene: TRBJ2-1; CDR3 protein: CSARAGGTDEQFF; CDR3 DNA: TGCAGTGCTAGGGCGGGAGGGACGGATGAGCAGTTCTTC
D gene: -; clone size: -; V gene: TRBV12-3/TRBV12-4; J gene: TRBJ1-2; CDR3 protein: CASTLRGSNYGYTF; CDR3 DNA: TGTGCCAGCACCCTACGAGGATCTAACTATGGCTACACCTTC
D gene: TRBD1; clone size: few; V gene: TRBV6-5; J gene: TRBJ2-7; CDR3 protein: CASSSRDSRPYEQYF; CDR3 DNA: TGTGCCAGCAGTTCCCGGGACAGCCGTCCCTACGAGCAGTACTTC
D gene: -; clone size: -; V gene: TRBV14; J gene: TRBJ2-5; CDR3 protein: CASSQVGASLETQYF; CDR3 DNA: TGTGCCAGCAGCCAAGTAGGGGCGTCCTTAGAGACCCAGTACTTC
D gene: TRBD1; clone size: -; V gene: TRBV7-2; J gene: TRBJ2-3; CDR3 protein: CASSLRPGGVDTQYF; CDR3 DNA: TGTGCCAGCAGCTTACGCCCAGGGGGAGTAGATACGCAGTATTTT
D gene: -; clone size: many; V gene: TRBV12-3/TRBV12-4; J gene: TRBJ1-3; CDR3 protein: CASRYLSGNTIYF; CDR3 DNA: TGTGCCAGCAGATACCTCTCTGGAAACACCATATATTTT
D gene: TRBD1; clone size: -; V gene: TRBV5-1; J gene: TRBJ2-3; CDR3 protein: CASSLEGAGTDTQYF; CDR3 DNA: TGCGCCAGCAGCTTGGAGGGGGCAGGGACAGATACGCAGTATTTT
D gene: TRBD2; clone size: many; V gene: TRBV7-2; J gene: TRBJ2-1; CDR3 protein: CASSLLAGTYNEQFF; CDR3 DNA: TGTGCCAGCAGCTTACTAGCGGGAACCTACAATGAGCAGTTCTTC
D gene: -; clone size: -; V gene: TRBV19; J gene: TRBJ1-3; CDR3 protein: CASSIVGGTGNTIYF; CDR3 DNA: TGTGCCAGTAGTATAGTAGGGGGAACTGGAAACACCATATATTTT
D gene: -; clone size: few; V gene: TRBV2; J gene: TRBJ2-7; CDR3 protein: CASSGDRFSYEQYF; CDR3 DNA: TGTGCCAGCAGTGGGGACCGCTTTTCCTACGAGCAGTACTTC
D gene: -; clone size: -; V gene: TRBV24-1; J gene: TRBJ2-5; CDR3 protein: CATCDPKGGGETQYF; CDR3 DNA: TGTGCCACCTGTGATCCGAAGGGGGGAGGAGAGACCCAGTACTTC
D gene: TRBD1; clone size: few; V gene: TRBV18; J gene: TRBJ2-5; CDR3 protein: CASSSSEAGGLGTQYF; CDR3 DNA: TGTGCCAGCTCATCTTCGGAGGCAGGGGGCTTGGGGACCCAGTACTTC
D gene: -; clone size: -; V gene: TRBV6-2/TRBV6-3; J gene: TRBJ2-4; CDR3 protein: CASSYPTSAGENIQYF; CDR3 DNA: TGTGCCAGCAGTTACCCCACATCAGCCGGGGAAAACATTCAGTACTTC
D gene: -; clone size: -; V gene: TRBV6-6; J gene: TRBJ2-7; CDR3 protein: CASRSSSHEQYF; CDR3 DNA: TGTGCCAGCAGGTCTTCATCGCACGAGCAGTACTTC
D gene: -; clone size: many; V gene: TRBV29-1; J gene: TRBJ2-2; CDR3 protein: CSGRDVGELFF; CDR3 DNA: TGCAGCGGCAGGGACGTCGGGGAGCTGTTTTTT
D gene: TRBD2; clone size: few; V gene: TRBV13; J gene: TRBJ2-5; CDR3 protein: CASSLGTSGIQETQYF; CDR3 DNA: TGTGCCAGCAGCTTAGGAACTAGCGGAATTCAAGAGACCCAGTACTTC
D gene: -; clone size: -; V gene: TRBV7-9; J gene: TRBJ1-1; CDR3 protein: CASSGSNTEAFF; CDR3 DNA: TGTGCCAGCAGTGGGTCGAACACTGAAGCTTTCTTT
D gene: -; clone size: many; V gene: TRBV7-8; J gene: TRBJ1-5; CDR3 protein: CASSPAGNQPQHF; CDR3 DNA: TGTGCCAGCAGCCCCGCCGGCAATCAGCCCCAGCATTTT
D gene: -; clone size: few; V gene: TRBV7-3; J gene: TRBJ1-6; CDR3 protein: CASSFGTNGSPLHF; CDR3 DNA: TGTGCCAGCAGCTTCGGGACCAACGGATCACCCCTCCACTTT
D gene: TRBD1; clone size: many; V gene: TRBV2; J gene: TRBJ1-1; CDR3 protein: CASRGQGSDTEAFF; CDR3 DNA: TGTGCCAGCCGGGGACAGGGGTCGGACACTGAAGCTTTCTTT
D gene: -; clone size: many; V gene: TRBV2; J gene: TRBJ2-5; CDR3 protein: CASSTGTGTTSGTQYF; CDR3 DNA: TGTGCCAGCAGTACCGGGACTGGCACCACTTCAGGAACCCAGTACTTC
D gene: -; clone size: few; V gene: TRBV10-3; J gene: TRBJ2-7; CDR3 protein: CAISDGRGYEQYF; CDR3 DNA: TGTGCCATCAGTGATGGACGGGGCTACGAGCAGTACTTC
D gene: TRBD2; clone size: few; V gene: TRBV7-8; J gene: TRBJ2-2; CDR3 protein: CASSPSGRGGTGELFF; CDR3 DNA: TGTGCCAGCAGCCCCTCCGGGAGGGGCGGAACCGGGGAGCTGTTTTTT
D gene: -; clone size: many; V gene: TRBV25-1; J gene: TRBJ2-7; CDR3 protein: CASSGAYEQYF; CDR3 DNA: TGTGCCAGCAGTGGTGCCTACGAGCAGTACTTC
D gene: TRBD1; clone size: many; V gene: TRBV12-3/TRBV12-4; J gene: TRBJ1-5; CDR3 protein: CASRPTGGSNQPQHF; CDR3 DNA: TGTGCCAGCAGACCAACAGGGGGTAGCAATCAGCCCCAGCATTTT
D gene: TRBD2; clone size: many; V gene: TRBV9; J gene: TRBJ2-3; CDR3 protein: CASSVGSGRESTQYF; CDR3 DNA: TGTGCCAGCAGCGTAGGGAGCGGGAGGGAAAGTACGCAGTATTTT
D gene: -; clone size: many; V gene: TRBV29-1; J gene: TRBJ2-7; CDR3 protein: CSGGTGMSEQYF; CDR3 DNA: TGCAGCGGGGGTACAGGGATGTCCGAGCAGTACTTC
D gene: -; clone size: few; V gene: TRBV6-2/TRBV6-3; J gene: TRBJ1-6; CDR3 protein: CASSHDRISPLHF; CDR3 DNA: TGTGCCAGCAGCCACGATAGGATTTCACCCCTCCACTTT
D gene: TRBD1; clone size: -; V gene: TRBV14; J gene: TRBJ2-7; CDR3 protein: CASSQEGQGTQDEQYF; CDR3 DNA: TGTGCCAGCAGCCAAGAGGGACAGGGCACTCAAGACGAGCAGTACTTC
D gene: TRBD1; clone size: -; V gene: TRBV29-1; J gene: TRBJ2-3; CDR3 protein: CSVGTGRTDTQYF; CDR3 DNA: TGCAGCGTCGGGACAGGACGCACAGATACGCAGTATTTT
D gene: -; clone size: -; V gene: TRBV5-4; J gene: TRBJ1-1; CDR3 protein: CASGSHNRDTEAFF; CDR3 DNA: TGTGCCAGCGGATCCCACAACAGGGACACTGAAGCTTTCTTT